This T cell receptor beta chain was identified during a study of blood T cell repertoires in COVID-19. On the study more broadly: Donors in the United States, Italy and Spain gave samples during acute or convalescent COVID-19.

Repertoires were generated with immunoSEQ multiplex PCR, while TCRdb's copy carries only in-frame clones and drops some. Of about 130,000 clones in the sample, around four fifths were seen once. The V segment lost 1 base and the J segment 4 bases; nucleotides outside the gene matches: 4. The CDR3 has 15 amino acids. Germline CDR1 LGHDT, CDR2 YNNKEL (reference sequence). Sample: peripheral blood. The TCR originated in a man aged 60 to 69 with acute or convalescent COVID-19. V gene TRBV3-1 (or the pseudogene TRBV3-2) combines with J gene TRBJ2-5, with TRBD2 matching over 9 bases. CDR3 region: CASSQVREGGETQYF. The CDR3 nucleotides read TGTGCCAGCAGCCAAGTGCGGGAGGGCGGAGAGACCCAGTACTTC.